These T cell receptor beta chains were read from a single sample in a study of shared T cell receptors in the human thymus. TCRdb keeps only in-frame clones here, not all; method: immunoSEQ multiplex PCR. This table has around 730,000 clones, roughly 85% appearing once. These data were also filed under a second study, of human thymus T cells.

Material for sequencing was thymocytes. These receptor sequences come from a girl under three years old with a congenital heart defect. The CDR3 runs from the conserved cysteine through the conserved F or W. The D gene is left open where the match is weak. Clone size is stated in some rows and not others, as once, few, many or a class when expanded.

V gene	J gene	CDR3 length	D gene	clone size	CDR3 protein	CDR3 DNA
TRBV12-5	TRBJ2-1	19	TRBD2	.	CASGLIGIAGGLLLYEQFF	TGTGCTAGTGGTTTAATCGGGATAGCGGGGGGGCTTTTACTGTATGAGCAGTTCTTC
TRBV18	TRBJ2-1	12	.	.	CASRHWDNEQFF	TGTGCCAGCCGACATTGGGACAATGAGCAGTTCTTC
TRBV28	TRBJ1-1	19	.	.	CASSPHIDTVGGLLTEAFF	TGTGCCAGCAGTCCACACATAGATACCGTGGGGGGGCTACTCACTGAAGCTTTCTTT
TRBV28	TRBJ1-3	16	TRBD1	.	CASSLAFRGPGNTIYF	TGTGCCAGCAGTTTAGCGTTCAGGGGGCCCGGAAACACCATATATTTT
TRBV28	TRBJ2-7	12	.	.	CASSPSPREQYF	TGTGCCAGCAGCCCCTCCCCCCGCGAGCAGTACTTC
TRBV7-6	TRBJ1-3	20	.	once	CASSLAWGGLEKRLGNTIYF	TGTGCCAGCAGCTTAGCTTGGGGGGGGCTGGAGAAGCGGCTCGGAAACACCATATATTTT
TRBV7-6	TRBJ2-1	16	TRBD1	.	CASSLARQGLGNEQFF	TGTGCCAGCAGCTTGGCTAGACAGGGCTTGGGCAATGAGCAGTTCTTC
TRBV19	TRBJ1-2	16	.	.	CASSTPGKSTNYGYTF	TGTGCCAGTAGTACCCCAGGGAAATCGACCAACTATGGCTACACCTTC
TRBV4-1	TRBJ2-2	16	.	.	CASSQAGGGPPGELFF	TGCGCCAGCAGCCAAGCCGGAGGGGGCCCCCCCGGGGAGCTGTTTTTT
TRBV29-1	TRBJ1-4	14	.	.	CSVGWAQGGEKLFF	TGCAGCGTTGGATGGGCACAGGGTGGGGAAAAACTGTTTTTT
TRBV4-1	TRBJ1-2	16	.	.	CASSPESGFCLYGYTF	TGCGCCAGCAGCCCCGAGTCGGGGTTCTGCCTCTATGGCTACACCTTC
TRBV28	TRBJ1-2	16	.	.	CASSHIPNWGGYGYTF	TGTGCCAGCAGTCACATTCCCAATTGGGGGGGCTATGGCTACACCTTC
TRBV27	TRBJ1-1	15	TRBD1	.	CASRSPTGLNTEAFF	TGTGCCAGCAGGTCCCCGACAGGGTTGAACACTGAAGCTTTCTTT
TRBV19	TRBJ2-1	14	TRBD1	.	CASTGTGGLDEQFF	TGTGCCAGTACTGGGACAGGGGGCTTGGATGAGCAGTTCTTC
TRBV29-1	TRBJ2-7	12	.	.	CSVGGGVLEQYF	TGCAGCGTTGGAGGAGGAGTGCTCGAGCAGTACTTC
TRBV29-1	TRBJ2-2	16	TRBD1	.	CSVPLRQGATTGELFF	TGCAGCGTCCCTCTACGACAGGGGGCTACCACCGGGGAGCTGTTTTTT
TRBV7-8	TRBJ1-1	14	.	.	CASSLPGEGTEAFF	TGTGCCAGCAGCTTACCGGGAGAGGGCACTGAAGCTTTCTTT
TRBV28	TRBJ2-2	19	.	.	CASSLLCGTATSNTGELFF	TGTGCCAGCAGTTTATTATGCGGGACAGCCACCTCGAACACCGGGGAGCTGTTTTTT
TRBV5-1	TRBJ1-4	18	TRBD1	.	CASSSLIPGQGAGEKLFF	TGCGCCAGCAGCTCTCTGATACCGGGACAGGGGGCGGGTGAAAAACTGTTTTTT
TRBV6-5	TRBJ2-3	15	TRBD1	.	CASRHRDRGTDTQYF	TGTGCCAGCAGACACCGGGACAGGGGTACAGATACGCAGTATTTT
TRBV6-5	TRBJ2-7	13	TRBD1	.	CASSLQGIYEQYF	TGTGCCAGCAGCCTACAGGGGATCTACGAGCAGTACTTC
TRBV30	TRBJ1-1	17	.	.	CAWSVNCTRGLNTEAFF	TGTGCCTGGAGTGTAAATTGCACGCGGGGGTTAAACACTGAAGCTTTCTTT
TRBV29-1	TRBJ1-6	13	.	.	CSFTIKARSPLHF	TGCAGCTTCACCATCAAAGCTCGTTCACCCCTCCACTTT
TRBV5-6	TRBJ1-3	14	.	few	CASSLVRAGNTIYF	TGTGCCAGCAGCTTGGTTCGGGCTGGAAACACCATATATTTT
TRBV6-1	TRBJ2-3	17	.	.	CASSESRVTTSTDTQYF	TGTGCCAGCAGTGAAAGCCGGGTGACGACTAGCACAGATACGCAGTATTTT
TRBV10-1	TRBJ1-1	14	.	few	CASSESAGNTEAFF	TGCGCCAGCAGTGAGTCGGCGGGGAACACTGAAGCTTTCTTT
TRBV6-1	TRBJ2-1	14	TRBD2	.	CASPGLGKQGEQFF	TGTGCCAGCCCGGGACTAGGAAAGCAGGGTGAGCAGTTCTTC
TRBV13	TRBJ1-6	19	.	.	CASSLLPLELSSYNSPLHF	TGTGCCAGCAGCTTACTACCGCTAGAGCTTAGCTCCTATAATTCACCCCTCCACTTT
TRBV19	TRBJ1-4	13	.	once	CASRAATNEKLFF	TGTGCCAGTCGCGCCGCAACTAATGAAAAACTGTTTTTT
TRBV5-6	TRBJ2-1	12	.	.	CASSFGGSEMFF	TGTGCCAGCAGCTTTGGGGGGTCGGAAATGTTCTTC
TRBV5-1	TRBJ1-2	16	TRBD1	.	CASSWTRDRVNYGYTF	TGCGCCAGCAGCTGGACGCGGGACAGGGTTAACTATGGCTACACCTTC
TRBV14	TRBJ1-1	15	.	once	CASSQETHSGTEAFF	TGTGCCAGCAGCCAAGAAACGCACTCGGGGACTGAAGCTTTCTTT
TRBV27	TRBJ1-1	15	.	once	CASTFSQARISEAFF	TGTGCCAGCACCTTTTCACAGGCGCGGATCTCTGAAGCTTTCTTT
TRBV11-2	TRBJ1-1	15	TRBD1	few	CASSLGTGFYPEAFF	TGTGCCAGCAGCTTAGGGACAGGGTTCTACCCTGAAGCTTTCTTT
TRBV2	TRBJ2-7	15	TRBD1	.	CASSSRDRVTYEQYF	TGTGCCAGCTCCTCCCGGGACAGGGTTACCTACGAGCAGTACTTC
TRBV13	TRBJ2-1	13	.	.	CASSPRRGPEQFF	TGTGCCAGCAGCCCCAGGAGGGGTCCTGAGCAGTTCTTC
TRBV18	TRBJ2-7	16	.	.	CASSPKGQGKDYEQYF	TGTGCCAGCTCACCAAAGGGACAAGGGAAGGACTACGAGCAGTACTTC
TRBV20-1	TRBJ2-1	11	.	.	CSARGVLRQFF	TGCAGTGCTAGAGGCGTCCTTCGGCAGTTCTTC
TRBV11-2	TRBJ2-1	12	.	few	CASSYNRDQQFF	TGTGCCAGCAGTTATAACAGGGACCAGCAGTTCTTC
TRBV19	TRBJ2-3	15	.	once	CASSMYGGWTDTQYF	TGTGCCAGTAGTATGTATGGGGGGTGGACAGATACGCAGTATTTT
TRBV5-6	TRBJ2-3	11	.	.	CASSRGDTQYF	TGTGCCAGCAGTAGAGGAGATACGCAGTATTTT
TRBV28	TRBJ2-3	15	TRBD1	few	CASRGDREIGDTQYF	TGTGCCAGCAGGGGGGACAGAGAAATTGGGGATACGCAGTATTTT
TRBV25-1	TRBJ1-6	14	.	.	CASSDMSYNSPLHF	TGTGCCAGCAGTGACATGTCCTATAATTCACCCCTCCACTTT
TRBV7-2	TRBJ2-1	14	TRBD1	.	CASSPETGHNEQFF	TGTGCCAGCAGCCCCGAGACAGGGCACAATGAGCAGTTCTTC
TRBV5-6	TRBJ1-5	19	.	few	CASSLAATDSINSNQPQHF	TGTGCCAGCAGCTTGGCGGCGACGGACTCAATAAATAGCAATCAGCCCCAGCATTTT
TRBV25-1	TRBJ2-7	18	.	.	CASRFDFTEPPFSYEQYF	TGTGCCAGCAGATTTGATTTCACAGAACCACCCTTCTCCTACGAGCAGTACTTC
TRBV4-2	TRBJ2-2	15	.	.	CASSRTGGDTGELFF	TGTGCCAGCAGCCGAACGGGGGGCGACACCGGGGAGCTGTTTTTT
TRBV4-1	TRBJ2-2	17	TRBD2	.	CASSQDSAGGNTGELFF	TGCGCCAGCAGCCAAGACTCAGCGGGGGGAAACACCGGGGAGCTGTTTTTT
TRBV5-6	TRBJ2-3	19	TRBD2	.	CASSLIGTSGGVLTDTQYF	TGTGCCAGCAGCTTGATTGGGACTAGCGGGGGGGTCCTCACAGATACGCAGTATTTT
TRBV10-2	TRBJ1-2	13	.	.	CAAGSWGSDGYTF	TGCGCCGCCGGCAGTTGGGGCTCGGATGGCTACACCTTC
TRBV4-3	TRBJ1-4	16	.	once	CASSQDLGGWYEKLFF	TGCGCCAGCAGCCAAGATCTCGGCGGATGGTATGAAAAACTGTTTTTT
TRBV7-4	TRBJ1-1	13	.	few	CASSHNSSTEAFF	TGTGCCAGCAGCCACAACAGTTCCACTGAAGCTTTCTTT